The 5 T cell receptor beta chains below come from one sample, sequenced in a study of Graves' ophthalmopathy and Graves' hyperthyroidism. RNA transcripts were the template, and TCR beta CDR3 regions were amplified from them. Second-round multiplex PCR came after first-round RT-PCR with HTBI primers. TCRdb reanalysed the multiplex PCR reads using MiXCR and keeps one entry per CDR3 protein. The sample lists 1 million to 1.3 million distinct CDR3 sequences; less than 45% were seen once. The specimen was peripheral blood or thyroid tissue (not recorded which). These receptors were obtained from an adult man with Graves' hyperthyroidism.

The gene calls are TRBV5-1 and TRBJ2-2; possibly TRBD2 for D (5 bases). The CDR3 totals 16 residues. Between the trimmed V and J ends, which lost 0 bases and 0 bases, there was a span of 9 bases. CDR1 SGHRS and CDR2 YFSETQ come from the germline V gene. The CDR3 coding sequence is TGCGCCAGCAGCTTGGTCGGGAACACGAACACCGGGGAGCTGTTTTTT. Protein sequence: CASSLVGNTNTGELFF.

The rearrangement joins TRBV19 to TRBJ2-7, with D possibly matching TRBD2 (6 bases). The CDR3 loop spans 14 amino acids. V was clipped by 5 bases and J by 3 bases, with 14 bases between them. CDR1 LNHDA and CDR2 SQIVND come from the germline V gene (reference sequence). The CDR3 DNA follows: TGTGCCAGTAGTTCTACGGGAGTCGTCTACGAGCAGTACTTC. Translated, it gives CASSSTGVVYEQYF.

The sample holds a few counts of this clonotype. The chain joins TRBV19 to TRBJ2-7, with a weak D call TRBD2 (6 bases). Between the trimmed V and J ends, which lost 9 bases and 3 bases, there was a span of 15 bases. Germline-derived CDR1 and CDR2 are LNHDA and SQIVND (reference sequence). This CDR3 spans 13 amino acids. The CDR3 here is CASSAGLFYEQYF. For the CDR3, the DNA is TGTGCCAGCAGCGCGGGGCTGTTCTACGAGCAGTACTTC.

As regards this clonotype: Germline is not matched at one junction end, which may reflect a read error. Here the CDR3 reads CASSLVGGASYEQHF. The CDR3 bases are TGTGCCAGCAGCTTAGTGGGGGGCGCCTCCTACGAGCAGCACTTC. The V and J genes are TRBV7-2 and TRBJ2-7; D could derive from TRBD1 or TRBD2 (6 bases each). Germline V CDR1 and CDR2: SGHTA, FQGNSA. The CDR3 covers 15 residues.

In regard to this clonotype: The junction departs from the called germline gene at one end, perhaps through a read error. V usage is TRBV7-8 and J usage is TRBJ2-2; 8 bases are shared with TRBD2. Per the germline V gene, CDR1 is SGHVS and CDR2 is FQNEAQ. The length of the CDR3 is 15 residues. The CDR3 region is CASSQSAGATGELFF. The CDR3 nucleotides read TGCGCCAGCAGCCAATCAGCGGGGGCCACCGGGGAGCTGTTTTTT.